These 16 T cell receptor beta chains were all obtained from the same sample, sequenced in a study of preoperative IRX-2 immunotherapy in early breast cancer. The assay was immunoSEQ multiplex PCR, and TCRdb's table has in-frame clones only and misses some. The sample has tens of thousands of clones, roughly four fifths seen once. As to treatment: preoperative locoregional IRX-2 cytokine immunotherapy. The sample in question was lymph node tissue, obtained after IRX-2 immunotherapy. The receptors were gathered from a human donor with breast cancer.

The chain employs TRBV6-8 and TRBJ2-3; 8 bases map to TRBD2. This CDR3 has 16 amino acids. V lost 7 bases to trimming and J lost 0 bases; unmatched junction nucleotides: 9. Germline CDR1 reads MNHGY; CDR2 reads SAAAGT. CDR3 protein: CASTRTSRVSTDTQYF. The DNA for the CDR3 is TGTGCCAGCACCAGGACTAGCCGAGTGAGCACAGATACGCAGTATTTT.

This chain links TRBV7-1 with TRBJ2-3; tentative D call: TRBD2 (5 bases). TRBV7-1 is designated an ORF whose function remains uncertain. Trimming cost V 5 bases and J 10 bases, with 16 bases left between them. The CDR3 is made up of 13 amino acids. The DNA for the CDR3 is TGTGCCAGCAGCATGAGCGTCGGGGTCGCGCAGTATTTT. Protein product: CASSMSVGVAQYF.

The rearrangement joins TRBV19 to TRBJ2-3; D not resolved. The CDR3 covers 14 residues. The V gene's germline CDR1 is LNHDA and CDR2 SQIVND (reference sequence). V was shortened by 4 bases and J by 0 bases, with 8 bases between the two germline ends. CDR3 nucleotide sequence: TGTGCCAGTAGTACCCAATTTAGCACAGATACGCAGTATTTT. This encodes CASSTQFSTDTQYF.

This rearrangement joins TRBV11-3 to TRBJ2-5, with D perhaps TRBD2 (6 bases). The CDR3 runs to 15 residues. The ends were cut back, 3 bases at V and 1 base at J, with 12 bases in the middle. Per the germline V gene, CDR1 is SGHNT and CDR2 is YENEEA. Written as DNA, the CDR3 is TGTGCCAGCAGCTTCCCCCGGGGGACCCAAGAGACCCAGTACTTC. It specifies CASSFPRGTQETQYF.

This chain connects TRBV11-3 to TRBJ2-6; D unresolved. Trimming took off 5 bases at V and 13 bases at J, with 21 bases between the two ends. The CDR3 spans 15 residues. Germline-derived CDR1 and CDR2 are SGHNT and YENEEA. This chain's CDR3 is CASSLNNRENLVLTF. Here the CDR3 DNA reads TGTGCCAGCAGCCTAAACAATCGCGAGAACTTGGTCCTGACTTTC.

The chain couples TRBV18 to TRBJ1-1; D is unresolved. V was clipped by 2 bases and J by 0 bases, with 4 bases between them. Germline loops: CDR1 KGHSH, CDR2 LQKENI. The CDR3 contains 13 residues. This chain's CDR3 is CASSPGLNTEAFF. The CDR3, as DNA: TGTGCCAGCTCACCAGGATTGAACACTGAAGCTTTCTTT.

The chain carries TRBV11-3 and TRBJ1-5; D gene ambiguous. In germline, CDR1 is SGHNT, CDR2 YENEEA. The V end lost 3 bases, the J end lost 1 base, and 10 bases lay between the germline ends. The CDR3 consists of 15 residues. CDR3 sequence: CASSFGPASNQPQHF. CDR3 coding DNA: TGTGCCAGCAGCTTTGGACCCGCGAGCAATCAGCCCCAGCATTTT.

V and J are TRBV5-1 and TRBJ1-4; TRBD1 aligns across 7 bases. J lost 4 bases, V lost 4 bases, and 7 bases had no gene match. CDR3 length: 15 amino acids. From germline, CDR1 is SGHRS and CDR2 YFSETQ. CDR3 nucleotides: TGCGCCAGCAGCCGAATCGGACAGGTTAATGAAAAACTGTTTTTT. Its protein is CASSRIGQVNEKLFF.

The J gene is TRBJ2-7, the V gene TRBV12-5, with D possibly matching TRBD1 (6 bases). The V gene's germline CDR1 is LGHNT and CDR2 FRNRAP. The CDR3 length is 13 residues. V lost 5 bases and J 0 bases, leaving 8 bases between the germline ends. This CDR3 is CASGMDSSYEQYV. DNA for the CDR3: TGTGCTAGTGGTATGGACAGCTCCTACGAGCAGTACGTC.

The V call is TRBV18, the J call TRBJ1-4, with D hard to call. The CDR3 is 17 residues long. Germline loops: CDR1 KGHSH, CDR2 LQKENI. V shed 3 bases and J shed 0 bases, with 14 bases lying between them. The CDR3 is CASSPFQVSATNEKLFF. The CDR3 nucleotides read TGTGCCAGCTCACCCTTCCAGGTTTCCGCAACTAATGAAAAACTGTTTTTT.

The J gene is TRBJ1-1, the V gene TRBV29-1; TRBD1 is a possible D gene (5 bases). The length of the CDR3 is 13 residues. Between the trimmed V and J ends, which lost 2 bases and 0 bases, there was a span of 7 bases. Germline CDR1 is SQVTM and CDR2 is ANQGSEA. The CDR3 nucleotides are TGCAGCGTTGAAAGACAGTTGAACACTGAAGCTTTCTTT. Its protein product is CSVERQLNTEAFF.

This clone showed up just a few times. The rearrangement uses TRBV19 and TRBJ2-1; D is unresolved. The CDR3 is 13 amino acids. The V end lost 5 bases, the J end lost 8 bases, and 13 bases lay between the germline ends. Germline-derived CDR1 and CDR2 are LNHDA and SQIVND (reference sequence). The CDR3 nucleotides are TGTGCCAGTAGTCGGCTGGGGATACATGAGCAGTTCTTC. Amino acids: CASSRLGIHEQFF.

V usage is TRBV18 and J usage is TRBJ1-2; D is unclear. The CDR3 extends over 14 amino acids. The germline V gene has CDR1 KGHSH and CDR2 LQKENI. Trimming pared 3 bases from V and 4 bases from J, leaving 12 bases between. CDR3 nucleotide sequence: TGTGCCAGCTCACCGAGGTCAGCTTCCTATGGCTACACCTTC. Its translation is CASSPRSASYGYTF.

This chain links TRBV6-8 with TRBJ1-6; D not resolved. This CDR3 region has 14 residues. CDR1 and CDR2 from the germline V gene are MNHGY and SAAAGT. Trimming took off 2 bases at V and 10 bases at J, with 12 bases between the two ends. DNA of the CDR3: TGTGCCAGCAGTTACAGAGAGATCCTATCACCCCTCCACTTT. This codes for CASSYREILSPLHF.

The chain is built from TRBV30 and TRBJ1-1, with TRBD1 identical over 9 bases. Losses at the gene ends were 8 bases for V and 8 bases for J; bases not matched to a gene: 6. This CDR3 has 11 residues. Per the germline V gene, CDR1 is GTSNPN and CDR2 is SVGIG (reference sequence). CDR3 DNA sequence: TGTGCCGGGCGGGGACAGGGAGAAGCTTTCTTT. Translating it yields CAGRGQGEAFF.

This chain uses TRBV25-1 with TRBJ1-2; 7 bases are shared with TRBD1. Looked up from germline, CDR1 is MGHDK and CDR2 is SYGVNS. The CDR3 spans 14 residues. With 6 bases clipped from V and 7 bases from J, the junction kept 11 bases outside the gene matches. The CDR3 sequence: CASRGTAIRGGYTF. The CDR3 coding sequence is TGTGCCAGCAGGGGGACAGCGATACGAGGTGGCTACACCTTC.